The clone carrying this T cell receptor beta chain was counted between two and nine times. Its matching antigen is unknown. Germline-derived CDR1 and CDR2 are SNHLY and FYNNEI. The CDR3 length is 16 residues. Trimming stripped 3 bases from V and 0 bases from J, with 14 bases between. Each CDR3 protein is one row after TCRdb ran MiXCR on the reads. The table lists about 110,000 distinct CDR3 sequences, less than 55% of them singletons. The sample is drawn from a study of T cell repertoires in cytomegalovirus infection. The origin of this receptor is a human donor in good health (CMV status not recorded). Some clones in this sample may be carry-over from other donors' samples. The genes are TRBV2 and TRBJ1-2; tentative D call: TRBD1 (5 bases). The material was CD8+ T cells from cultured PBMCs, obtained from culture after CMV antigen stimulation. The CDR3 region has the DNA TGTGCCAGCAGTGAGAACACAGGATCTCCTAACTATGGCTACACCTTC. Residues: CASSENTGSPNYGYTF. The full variable domain, completed using reference TRBV2 and TRBJ1-2, is EPEVTQTPSHQVTQMGQEVILRCVPISNHLYFYWYRQILGQKVEFLVSFYNNEISEKSEIFDDQFSVERPDGSNFTLKIRSTKLEDSAMYFCASSENTGSPNYGYTFGSGTRLTVV.